The next 3 T cell receptor beta chains were all read from a single sample in a study of T cell responses to AZD1222 COVID-19 vaccine. Libraries were prepared by immunoSEQ multiplex PCR; TCRdb keeps only in-frame clonotypes and omits some of them. The table lists about 170,000 clones, roughly 93% of them singletons, with about 3.9% in the top ten. Sequenced material: peripheral blood, taken on day 0 of AZD1222 vaccination. The receptors were sampled from an adult in good health.

The genes are TRBV6-5 and TRBJ1-2; 7 nucleotides agree with TRBD1. CDR1 MNHEY and CDR2 SVGAGI come from the germline V gene. Unmatched junction bases numbered 9, after V lost 6 bases and J lost 8 bases. The CDR3 length is 13 residues. Here the CDR3 reads CASSFDRERGYTF. As DNA, the CDR3 is TGTGCCAGCAGCTTCGACAGGGAGAGGGGCTACACCTTC.

This clone was detected only once. This chain links TRBV10-3 with TRBJ1-3; TRBD1 matches 7 bases. CDR1 is ENHRY, CDR2 SYGVKD, per germline. V shed 2 bases, J shed 4 bases, and the junction held 5 bases outside the gene matches. The CDR3 length is 15 residues. The CDR3 DNA reads TGTGCCATCAGTGAGCCTGAGGGACAGGGAAACACCATATATTTT. Protein product: CAISEPEGQGNTIYF.

V and J are TRBV18 and TRBJ1-1, with D possibly matching TRBD1 (6 bases). Germline V CDR1 and CDR2: KGHSH, LQKENI. This CDR3 comprises 15 residues. V lost 4 bases and J 6 bases, leaving 18 bases between the germline ends. CDR3 DNA: TGTGCCAGCTCACTTGCACAGGGCCGAGGCCCTGAAGCTTTCTTT. Protein: CASSLAQGRGPEAFF.